This TCR beta chain was recorded in a study of OX40 agonist ivuxolimab in advanced cancers. Whole-study context: Checkpoint inhibitors had been given previously to under 50% of patients.

This CDR3 is built from 16 residues. The germline gives CDR1 LNHDA, CDR2 SQIVND (reference sequence). Between the trimmed V and J ends, which lost 6 bases and 7 bases, there was a span of 19 bases. Blood got drawn at baseline, again on cycle 4 day 1, and then on cycle 7 day 1. Overall study results and limits: On average, a greater number of expanded clones characterised CD8+ T cells relative to CD4+.

The table lists this clone with a count of one. What it recognizes is unknown. Here immunoSEQ multiplex PCR was the method, and the copy in TCRdb shows in-frame clones only, minus some. The sample records more than 65,000 clones, approximately 82% being singletons. The sequenced sample was CD4+ or CD8+ T cells sorted from blood, obtained in a trial of the OX40 agonist ivuxolimab. This clonotype was sampled from an adult with an advanced solid tumor such as melanoma, head and neck, liver or kidney cancer. J is TRBJ1-6 and V is TRBV19, with D possibly being TRBD1 (6 bases). This CDR3 is CASSRDWTARNSPLHF. CDR3 sequence (DNA): TGTGCCAGTAGCCGGGATTGGACAGCTAGAAATTCACCCCTCCACTTT. The complete variable domain, with remaining parts taken from reference TRBV19 and TRBJ1-6, reads DGGITQSPKYLFRKEGQNVTLSCEQNLNHDAMYWYRQDPGQGLRLIYYSQIVNDFQKGDIAEGYSVSREKKESFPLTVTSAQKNPTAFYLCASSRDWTARNSPLHFGNGTRLTVT.